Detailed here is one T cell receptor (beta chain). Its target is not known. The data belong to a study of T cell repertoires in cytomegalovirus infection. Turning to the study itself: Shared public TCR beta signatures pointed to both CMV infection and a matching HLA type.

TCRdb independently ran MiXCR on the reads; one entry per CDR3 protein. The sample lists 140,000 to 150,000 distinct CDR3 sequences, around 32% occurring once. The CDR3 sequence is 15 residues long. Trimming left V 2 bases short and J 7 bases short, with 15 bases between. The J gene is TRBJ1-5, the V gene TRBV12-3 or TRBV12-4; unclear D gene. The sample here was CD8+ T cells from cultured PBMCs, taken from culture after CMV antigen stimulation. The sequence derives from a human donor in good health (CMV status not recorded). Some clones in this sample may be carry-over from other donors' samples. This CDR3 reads CASSLYDRADQPQHF. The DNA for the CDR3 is TGTGCCAGCAGTTTATACGATCGGGCCGACCAGCCCCAGCATTTT.